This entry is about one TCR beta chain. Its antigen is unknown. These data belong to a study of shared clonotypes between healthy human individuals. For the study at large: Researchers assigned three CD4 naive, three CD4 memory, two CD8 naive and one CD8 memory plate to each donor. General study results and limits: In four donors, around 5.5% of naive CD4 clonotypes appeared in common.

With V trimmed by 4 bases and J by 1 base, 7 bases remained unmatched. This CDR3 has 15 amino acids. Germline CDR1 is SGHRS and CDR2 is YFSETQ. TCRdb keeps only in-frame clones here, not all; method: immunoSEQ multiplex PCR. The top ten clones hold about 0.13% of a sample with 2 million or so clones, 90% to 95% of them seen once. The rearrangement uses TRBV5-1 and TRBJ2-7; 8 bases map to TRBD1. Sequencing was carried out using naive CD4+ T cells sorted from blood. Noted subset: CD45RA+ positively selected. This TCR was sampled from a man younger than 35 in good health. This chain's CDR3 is CASSPGGLPSYEQYF. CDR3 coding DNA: TGCGCCAGCAGCCCAGGGGGCCTCCCGTCCTACGAGCAGTACTTC.